This T cell receptor (beta chain) was profiled in a study of blood T cells in healthy people across ages. Study at large: Through template switching, about one barcoded beta molecule was captured per two T cells, as measured in model experiments.

Germline V gene data show CDR1 as SGHTA and CDR2 as FQGNSA. V lost 4 bases and J lost 2, with 1 base in between. This CDR3 spans 11 amino acids. Many counts were recorded for this clonotype. Its antigen is still unknown. With a J-beta primer mix and a sample-barcoded 5' primer, a second PCR ran about 6 to 11 cycles. CDR3-containing paired-end reads numbered at least 2.5 million in each sample. A single record per CDR3 protein comes from TCRdb applying MiXCR to the 5' RACE reads. The data contain about 1.8 million distinct CDR3 sequences, around half of them singletons. Study-wide points: PBMCs left unsorted prevented a conclusive naive versus antigen-experienced comparison. Older individuals had lower TCR beta diversity per million T cells (the decline was roughly linear).

The chain links TRBV7-2 to TRBJ2-3; D remains unclear. This clonotype was sampled from a woman in her thirties or forties in good health. Sequenced material: blood. The DNA of the CDR3 is TGTGCCAGCAGCTCCACAGATACGCAGTATTTT. This codes for CASSSTDTQYF. Full variable domain (rest looked up from reference TRBV7-2 and TRBJ2-3): GAGVSQSPSNKVTEKGKDVELRCDPISGHTALYWYRQSLGQGLEFLIYFQGNSAPDKSGLPSDRFSAERTGGSVSTLTIQRTQQEDSAVYLCASSSTDTQYFGPGTRLTVL.